This T cell receptor beta chain originates from a study of T-cell memory formation after mild COVID-19. The CDR3 extends over 15 amino acids. V was cut by 0 bases and J by 4 bases, with 10 bases left in between. CDR1 is SGHKS and CDR2 is YYEKEE in the germline V gene (reference sequence). 5'RACE primed at constant segments yielded TCR alpha and TCR beta cDNA libraries bearing sample barcodes and UMIs. Each CDR3 protein is one row after TCRdb ran MiXCR on the 5' RACE reads. The data show a few hundred thousand distinct CDR3 sequences, around 28% seen once. The specimen sequenced was PBMCs or a T cell subset sorted from them (not recorded which). This chain joins TRBV5-5 and TRBJ2-2; D may correspond to TRBD1 or TRBD2 (5 bases each). This TCR derives from an adult woman who had mild COVID-19 (a few samples of this study predate the infection). Cell type and time point are not known. The chain's CDR3 is CASSLGGEFTGELFF. The CDR3 DNA reads TGTGCCAGCAGCTTGGGAGGGGAATTCACCGGGGAGCTGTTTTTT.